This T cell receptor (beta chain) stems from a study of shared clonotypes between healthy human individuals. Notes on the study in general: The represented genetic and exposure-history diversity was limited by the small number of donors.

Authors' analysis steps: There were no quality scores in the junction-only immunoSEQ sequences, so filtering differed. Clones were read by immunoSEQ multiplex PCR, and TCRdb kept only the in-frame ones, dropping some. D and trimming were read from the DNA, whereas the V and J calls and clone size are those reported in that table. Of under 600,000 clones in the sample, 60% to 80% were seen once. Comment on this clone: No antigen is known for it.

The V gene lost 0 bases and the J gene lost 6 bases, with 18 bases spanning the gap. This CDR3 has 16 residues. In germline, CDR1 is SGHTS, CDR2 YDEGEE. Unsorted samples, those not sorted, used roughly 100 million PBMCs for genomic DNA. The clonotype was recovered from a woman between 35 and 50 years old in good health. Some clones in this sample may be carry-over from other donors' samples. The V call is TRBV5-8, the J call TRBJ1-2; weak D call: TRBD1 (5 bases). Input material: PBMCs. The CDR3 DNA reads TGTGCCAGCAGCTTGGTCCAGGGCATCATTCTAGATGGCTACACCTTC. It translates to CASSLVQGIILDGYTF.